This is a list of T cell receptor beta chains from one sample in a study of T cell changes during pregnancy in multiple sclerosis. Assay: immunoSEQ multiplex PCR; the TCRdb copy retains only in-frame clones and omits some. The top ten hold about 2% of the sample, which has tens of thousands of clones, 91% seen once. The starting material was peripheral blood, obtained in the first trimester of pregnancy. These receptors were obtained from a female donor with multiple sclerosis, enrolled in a pregnancy study. Both conserved end residues are part of each CDR3. Each record gives: J gene, V gene, clone size, D gene, CDR3 DNA, CDR3 protein. D genes are given only for firm matches. Size is omitted from some rows. Given values are once, few, many or a class for expanded clones.

TRBJ2-7	TRBV11-2	.	.	TGTGCCAGCAGCTTACAGGTCCCCTACGAGCAGTACTTC	CASSLQVPYEQYF
TRBJ1-1	TRBV28	.	.	TGTGCCAGCACGCGGGTTTTGAACACTGAAGCTTTCTTT	CASTRVLNTEAFF
TRBJ2-7	TRBV28	.	.	TGTGCCAGCAGCCCGGACTGGAAGCGAATACACGAGCAGTACTTC	CASSPDWKRIHEQYF
TRBJ2-3	TRBV7-8	.	TRBD2	TGTGCCAGCAGCTTAGGCTGGAAGGGGCTCTGGACTAGCGGGCGTAGCACAGATACGCAGTATTTT	CASSLGWKGLWTSGRSTDTQYF
TRBJ1-2	TRBV7-2	.	TRBD1	TGTGCCAGTCGGGGGACAGGGAAAGGCTACACCTTC	CASRGTGKGYTF
TRBJ1-4	TRBV10-3	.	.	TGTGCCATCAGTCCACAGGGACGGAGTAATGAAAAACTGTTTTTT	CAISPQGRSNEKLFF
TRBJ2-1	TRBV27	.	.	TGTGCCAGCAGACAGGACAGAAGGGTCAATGAGCAGTTCTTC	CASRQDRRVNEQFF
TRBJ2-2	TRBV5-4	.	TRBD2	TGTGCCAGCAGCCCCCGAGCGGGGGGCAACACCGGGGAGCTGTTTTTT	CASSPRAGGNTGELFF
TRBJ2-1	TRBV19	.	TRBD1	TGTGCCAGTATCCGGACAGGGGGCCATGAGCAGTTCTTC	CASIRTGGHEQFF
TRBJ1-1	TRBV21-1	.	.	TGTGCCAGCAGCGCTACCGGGACAGGGATAGAGGGAACTGAAGCTTTCTTT	CASSATGTGIEGTEAFF
TRBJ2-7	TRBV21-1	once	.	TGTGCCAGCAGCAAAGGGGAGAATCTCTACGAGCAGTACTTC	CASSKGENLYEQYF
TRBJ2-5	TRBV9	.	.	TGTGCCAGCAGCGTAGGAGGACAAGAGACCCAGTACTTC	CASSVGGQETQYF
TRBJ1-5	TRBV4-1	.	.	TGCGCCAGCAGCCAAGATCCGGTCCTTAGCAATCAGCCCCAGCATTTT	CASSQDPVLSNQPQHF
TRBJ1-1	TRBV12-5	.	.	TGTGCTAGTGCCGTAGATAACACTGAAGCTTTCTTT	CASAVDNTEAFF
TRBJ2-3	TRBV5-4	.	TRBD1	TGTGCCAGCAGCGCCGGGACAGGGTGGGAGCAGTATTTT	CASSAGTGWEQYF
TRBJ2-7	TRBV5-1	.	TRBD2	TGCGCCAGCAGCTTGGGTAGAAGCGGGAGGATCGACGAGCAGTACTTC	CASSLGRSGRIDEQYF
TRBJ1-1	TRBV6-6	few	.	TGTGCCAGCACCCTCGGACACTTGAACACTGAAGCTTTCTTT	CASTLGHLNTEAFF
TRBJ2-1	TRBV27	.	TRBD1	TGTGCCAGCAGTTTATGGGGACAGGGGGCAGGTGAGCAGTTCTTC	CASSLWGQGAGEQFF
TRBJ1-2	TRBV6-5	.	.	TGTGCCAGCAGTTACTCCCGACAGCGCTCTCCGAATGGCTACACCTTC	CASSYSRQRSPNGYTF
TRBJ2-7	TRBV5-5	medium-sized	.	TGTGCCAGCAGCTCCGGGTTCCATCCTCGGGAGCAGTACTTC	CASSSGFHPREQYF